The 12 T cell receptor beta chains in this list originate from one sample, sequenced in a study of cytomegalovirus exposure and HLA in healthy donors. PCR used 60 Vbeta primers and 13 Jbeta primers. Assay used: immunoSEQ multiplex PCR; TCRdb lists only in-frame clones, some missing. The sample gives around 90,000 clones, 64% of which show up once; roughly 2.1% is in the top ten. Sequenced material: PBMCs. These TCRs come from a human donor in good health.

The rearrangement links TRBV5-6 to TRBJ2-4; D might be TRBD2 (6 bases). The V gene lost 3 bases and the J gene lost 7 bases, with 20 bases spanning the gap. Germline CDR1 SGHDT, CDR2 YYEEEE. This CDR3 region has 16 residues. In DNA, the CDR3 is TGTGCCAGCAGCTCCCGTCGCCCTTCGGAGGGGAACATTCAGTACTTC. This sequence encodes CASSSRRPSEGNIQYF.

The chain recombines TRBV29-1 with TRBJ1-4, with D possibly being TRBD1 (6 bases). V gave up 6 bases and J gave up 7 bases, with 18 bases separating them. Germline CDR1 is SQVTM and CDR2 is ANQGSEA. There are 14 residues in the CDR3. The chain's CDR3 is CSVYKGGSGEKLFF. CDR3 nucleotides: TGCAGCGTGTACAAAGGGGGAAGCGGTGAAAAACTGTTTTTT.

The genes are TRBV6-1 and TRBJ2-7; TRBD1 agrees at 11 bases. The CDR3 has 14 residues. After removal of 4 bases from V and 4 bases from J, the junction contained 3 bases not matched to a gene. The germline V gene encodes CDR1 MNHNS and CDR2 SASEGT. CDR3 in DNA: TGTGCCAGCAGTGTCGGACAGGGGGCGTACGAGCAGTACTTC. Protein product: CASSVGQGAYEQYF.

The chain employs TRBV7-2 and TRBJ2-3; 12 nucleotides line up with TRBD2. The CDR3 has 17 residues. Germline lookup yields CDR1 SGHTA and CDR2 FQGNSA. Losses at the gene ends were 5 bases for V and 2 bases for J; bases not matched to a gene: 8. CDR3 loop: CASSQWTSGVVTDTQYF. CDR3 DNA: TGTGCCAGCAGCCAATGGACTAGCGGGGTGGTCACAGATACGCAGTATTTT.

The V gene is TRBV18, the J gene TRBJ2-7; D may be TRBD1 (5 bases). The CDR3 has 13 amino acids. The V end was cut by 3 bases, the J end by 5 bases, with 11 bases between. Germline CDR1 reads KGHSH; CDR2 reads LQKENI. CDR3 coding DNA: TGTGCCAGCTCACCTCAGGGTCGCGACGAGCAGTACTTC. This translates into CASSPQGRDEQYF.

The chain uses TRBV19 and TRBJ2-1; D is uncertain. V was clipped by 3 bases and J by 6 bases, with 9 bases between them. The CDR3 is 13 residues long. Germline V lookup: CDR1 LNHDA, CDR2 SQIVND (reference sequence). As DNA, the CDR3 is TGTGCCAGTAGTATTGCGGCAGTCAATGAGCAGTTCTTC. Amino acids: CASSIAAVNEQFF.

The chain recombines TRBV5-1 with TRBJ2-7; D perhaps matches TRBD1 (5 bases). This CDR3 spans 13 amino acids. Between the trimmed V and J ends, which lost 4 bases and 2 bases, there was a span of 10 bases. Germline V lookup: CDR1 SGHRS, CDR2 YFSETQ. The CDR3 is CASSRSGTYEQYF. The CDR3 region has the DNA TGCGCCAGCAGCCGCTCAGGGACCTACGAGCAGTACTTC. Full variable domain (outside the CDR3, taken from reference TRBV5-1 and TRBJ2-7): KAGVTQTPRYLIKTRGQQVTLSCSPISGHRSVSWYQQTPGQGLQFLFEYFSETQRNKGNFPGRFSGRQFSNSRSEMNVSTLELGDSALYLCASSRSGTYEQYFGPGTRLTVT.

The chain has TRBV5-1 and TRBJ2-1; possible D gene TRBD2, 5 bases. Deletions cut 1 base from V and 9 bases from J, with 14 bases between. The CDR3 is made up of 14 amino acids. CDR1 is SGHRS, CDR2 YFSETQ, per germline. CDR3 residues: CASSLQTTETEQFF. The DNA of the CDR3 is TGCGCCAGCAGCTTGCAGACTACCGAGACTGAGCAGTTCTTC.

The gene calls are TRBV11-2 and TRBJ1-1; the D is unclear. V was shortened by 5 bases and J by 4 bases, with 14 bases between the two germline ends. The CDR3 is 14 residues long. The germline V gene has CDR1 SGHAT and CDR2 FQNNGV. The CDR3 nucleotides are TGTGCCAGCAGCCGGACTTGGGGAGGCACTGAAGCTTTCTTT. As protein: CASSRTWGGTEAFF.

This clone was detected only once. The J gene is TRBJ2-1, the V gene TRBV9, with 7 nucleotides matching TRBD2. The CDR3 is 14 amino acids. Germline lookup yields CDR1 SGDLS and CDR2 YYNGEE. J gave up 7 bases and V 1 base, and 5 bases lay outside the gene matches. The CDR3 is CASSVRDYLNEQFF. Here the CDR3 DNA reads TGTGCCAGCAGCGTACGGGACTACCTGAATGAGCAGTTCTTC.

The genes are TRBV7-3 and TRBJ2-3; D remains unclear. CDR3 size: 15 residues. Germline CDR1 reads SGHTA; CDR2 reads FQGTGA. V lost 0 bases and J 3 bases, leaving 10 bases between the germline ends. In nucleotides, the CDR3 is TGTGCCAGCAGCTTAACTAGCCCTAGTACAGATACGCAGTATTTT. Encoded protein: CASSLTSPSTDTQYF. The complete variable domain, with remaining parts taken from reference TRBV7-3 and TRBJ2-3, reads GAGVSQTPSNKVTEKGKYVELRCDPISGHTALYWYRQSLGQGPEFLIYFQGTGAADDSGLPNDRFFAVRPEGSVSTLKIQRTERGDSAVYLCASSLTSPSTDTQYFGPGTRLTVL.

This clone has only a few counts. This chain joins TRBV30 and TRBJ1-1; maybe TRBD1 (6 bases). The CDR3 has 13 residues. CDR1 is GTSNPN, CDR2 SVGIG, per germline (reference sequence). V lost 3 bases and J lost 4, with 12 bases in between. The CDR3 bases are TGTGCCTGGAGCCCAGGGGCTGGCACTGAAGCTTTCTTT. Amino acid sequence: CAWSPGAGTEAFF.